The 20 T cell receptor beta chains listed next were all sequenced from one sample in a study of cytomegalovirus exposure and HLA in healthy donors. PCR employed 60 Vbeta and 13 Jbeta primers. The protocol was immunoSEQ multiplex PCR, while the TCRdb copy is restricted to in-frame clones and leaves out a portion. The sample consists of a few hundred thousand clones, 60% to 85% of them appearing once. Sequenced input: PBMCs. The origin of the receptors is a man aged 40-49 years in good health and CMV-seronegative.

The chain recombines TRBV7-3 with TRBJ2-5, with 7 bases lining up with TRBD2. The germline CDR1 and CDR2 sequences are SGHTA and FQGTGA. The V segment lost 5 bases and the J segment 5 bases; nucleotides outside the gene matches: 11. The CDR3 totals 15 residues. The CDR3 here is CASSKALAGVETQYF. For the CDR3, the DNA is TGTGCCAGCAGCAAAGCCCTGGCGGGGGTGGAGACCCAGTACTTC. The whole variable domain, filled in from reference TRBV7-3 and TRBJ2-5, reads GAGVSQTPSNKVTEKGKYVELRCDPISGHTALYWYRQSLGQGPEFLIYFQGTGAADDSGLPNDRFFAVRPEGSVSTLKIQRTERGDSAVYLCASSKALAGVETQYFGPGTRLLVL.

In this sample, this clone turned up a few times. This sequence joins TRBV5-1 and TRBJ2-7; 9 bases line up with TRBD2. This CDR3 spans 15 amino acids. CDR1 and CDR2 from the germline V gene are SGHRS and YFSETQ. Unmatched junction bases numbered 10, after V lost 3 bases and J lost 6 bases. The CDR3, as DNA: TGCGCCAGCAGCTCCCTCATGCGGGAGGGCGTCGAGCAGTACTTC. Translation: CASSSLMREGVEQYF.

This clone was counted between two and nine times. This chain joins TRBV7-9 and TRBJ2-5, with TRBD2 matching 15 bases. The CDR3 consists of 17 residues. CDR1 and CDR2 (germline): SEHNR, FQNEAQ (reference sequence). V shed 1 base and J 1 base; nucleotides not matched to a gene: 1. CDR3 in amino acids: CASSLGTSGGGQETQYF. The CDR3 nucleotides read TGTGCCAGCAGCTTAGGGACTAGCGGGGGGGGCCAAGAGACCCAGTACTTC. The whole variable domain, remainder taken from reference TRBV7-9 and TRBJ2-5, is DTGVSQNPRHKITKRGQNVTFRCDPISEHNRLYWYRQTLGQGPEFLTYFQNEAQLEKSRLLSDRFSAERPKGSFSTLEIQRTEQGDSAMYLCASSLGTSGGGQETQYFGPGTRLLVL.

This sequence joins TRBV4-1 and TRBJ1-2; D may be TRBD1 (6 bases). V shed 3 bases and J shed 0 bases, with 11 bases lying between them. The CDR3 contains 15 residues. Germline V gives CDR1 MGHRA, CDR2 YSYEKL. CDR3 coding DNA: TGCGCCAGCAGCCATCGACAGGATACTAACTATGGCTACACCTTC. Amino acids: CASSHRQDTNYGYTF.

This clone was detected once. V gene TRBV9 combines with J gene TRBJ2-2, with 12 nucleotides matching TRBD2. The CDR3 sequence is 19 residues long. Germline lookup yields CDR1 SGDLS and CDR2 YYNGEE. Trimming at V came to 1 base and at J to 5 bases, leaving 12 bases not matched to a gene. The CDR3 coding sequence is TGTGCCAGCAGCGTATCCGCGCTAGCGGGAGGGCCTCGGACCGGGGAGCTGTTTTTT. It translates to CASSVSALAGGPRTGELFF.

Regarding this clone: Other DNA sequences in the same sample also yield this CDR3. The genes are TRBV7-3 and TRBJ1-2; perhaps TRBD1 as D (5 bases). Germline values: CDR1 SGHTA, CDR2 FQGTGA. Deletions cut 5 bases from V and 8 bases from J, with 15 bases between. The CDR3 is made up of 13 amino acids. CDR3 protein: CASSKGGGYGYTF. The CDR3 region has the DNA TGTGCCAGCAGCAAGGGCGGGGGTTACGGCTACACCTTC.

V usage is TRBV28 and J usage is TRBJ2-6; D gene ambiguous. The CDR3 loop spans 13 amino acids. Germline V CDR1 and CDR2: MDHEN, SYDVKM. The V end was cut by 2 bases, the J end by 4 bases, with 3 bases between. The CDR3 loop is CASSLGGANVLTF. The CDR3 DNA sequence: TGTGCCAGCAGTTTAGGCGGGGCCAACGTCCTGACTTTC.

The V and J genes are TRBV11-1 and TRBJ2-3, with 11 nucleotides matching TRBD2. The V and J ends lost 5 bases and 3 bases, in that order; junction bases with no gene match: 4. This CDR3 is 15 amino acids long. Germline lookup yields CDR1 SGHAT and CDR2 FQDESV (reference sequence). CDR3 in amino acids: CASSLSGRATDTQYF. CDR3 bases: TGTGCCAGCAGCCTTAGCGGGAGGGCAACAGATACGCAGTATTTT.

The chain couples TRBV7-6 to TRBJ2-3; TRBD2 matches 10 bases. Germline lookup yields CDR1 SGHVS and CDR2 FNYEAQ. This CDR3 has 16 residues. Trimming cost V 5 bases and J 4 bases; bases outside gene matches: 9. CDR3 loop: CASSPLAGVGADTQYF. The DNA of the CDR3 is TGTGCCAGCAGCCCCCTAGCGGGGGTGGGGGCAGATACGCAGTATTTT.

CDR3 region: CASSTPSGRGLPKQFF. Here the CDR3 DNA reads TGTGCCAGCAGCACCCCTAGCGGGAGGGGTTTACCAAAGCAGTTCTTC. The chain links TRBV7-9 to TRBJ2-1, with 12 nucleotides matching TRBD2. CDR3 length equals 16 residues. After removal of 5 bases from V and 11 bases from J, the junction contained 13 bases not matched to a gene. Per the germline V gene, CDR1 is SEHNR and CDR2 is FQNEAQ (reference sequence).

The rearrangement uses TRBV5-4 and TRBJ1-2; TRBD1 agrees at 7 bases. Germline CDR1 reads SGHNT; CDR2 reads YYREEE (reference sequence). Trimming at V came to 4 bases and at J to 4 bases, leaving 4 bases not matched to a gene. The CDR3 is 13 amino acids. The CDR3 DNA reads as TGTGCCAGCAGCGAAGGGACAGTCTATGGCTACACCTTC. Its translation: CASSEGTVYGYTF.

This clone ranks as medium-sized (0.01 to 0.1%). V usage is TRBV6-5 and J usage is TRBJ2-7, with 8 bases identical to TRBD1. V dropped 8 bases and J dropped 6; count of bases not matched to a gene: 3. The CDR3 covers 11 residues. Germline-derived CDR1 and CDR2 are MNHEY and SVGAGI. The CDR3 DNA reads TGTGCCAGCGGACAGGGAGGCGAGCAGTACTTC. Translation: CASGQGGEQYF.

V is TRBV5-4 and J is TRBJ2-5; TRBD2 aligns across 11 bases. Germline trimming cut 4 bases from V and 2 bases from J; bases unmatched to any gene: 7. The CDR3 spans 16 residues. The V gene's germline CDR1 is SGHNT and CDR2 YYREEE (reference sequence). CDR3 sequence: CASSPGTSGNQETQYF. DNA for the CDR3: TGTGCCAGCAGCCCGGGGACTAGCGGAAATCAAGAGACCCAGTACTTC.

As to this clone: The junction and the germline gene differ at one end; a read error may be behind it. The CDR3 nucleotides are TGTTCCAGCAGCTCGACAGCCATGAACACTGAAGCTTTCTTT. As protein: CSSSSTAMNTEAFF. The J gene is TRBJ1-1, the V gene TRBV7-9; possibly TRBD1 for D (5 bases). Germline CDR1 and CDR2: SEHNR and FQNEAQ (reference sequence). The CDR3 loop spans 14 amino acids.

This sequence joins TRBV4-1 and TRBJ2-5; 9 positions match TRBD2. The CDR3 consists of 16 residues. Germline loops: CDR1 MGHRA, CDR2 YSYEKL. V lost 5 bases, J lost 5 bases, and 12 bases stayed unmatched. The CDR3 loop is CASSSPISGSRETQYF. CDR3 sequence (DNA): TGCGCCAGCAGCTCGCCTATTAGCGGGAGCCGGGAGACCCAGTACTTC.

In DNA, the CDR3 is TGCGCCAGCAGCGGGGGAGGTCAGACGTACACTGAAGCTTTCTTT. It is translated as CASSGGGQTYTEAFF. The chain is built from TRBV5-1 and TRBJ1-1; weak D call: TRBD1 (5 bases). Germline lookup yields CDR1 SGHRS and CDR2 YFSETQ. CDR3 length equals 15 residues. V was shortened by 4 bases and J by 3 bases, with 16 bases between the two germline ends.

This rearrangement joins TRBV27 to TRBJ2-3, with 12 bases matching TRBD1. The CDR3 extends over 18 amino acids. Per germline, CDR1 MNHEY and CDR2 SMNVEV (reference sequence). The trim removed 0 bases at V and 3 bases at J, leaving 7 bases unmatched. For the CDR3, the DNA is TGTGCCAGCAGTTTATCGATACGGGGACAGGGGGCAACAGATACGCAGTATTTT. This translates into CASSLSIRGQGATDTQYF.

The rearrangement uses TRBV15 and TRBJ2-5; D perhaps matches TRBD2 (6 bases). The assigned J gene may be wrong: the sequence end matches TRBJ2-7 better. The germline V gene has CDR1 LNHNV and CDR2 YYDKDF (reference sequence). The CDR3 is 13 amino acids. CDR3 loop: CATRDFSFYEQYF. The CDR3 bases are TGTGCCACTCGGGACTTCTCCTTCTACGAGCAGTACTTC.

This clone turned up a few times. CDR3 in DNA: TGTGCCATCAGTCAACCGGGACAGGGATCTGGAAACACCATATATTTT. Its translation is CAISQPGQGSGNTIYF. This chain links TRBV10-3 with TRBJ1-3; 9 bases align to TRBD1. CDR3 size: 16 residues. The germline V gene has CDR1 ENHRY and CDR2 SYGVKD. V lost 5 bases and J lost 1; bases outside the gene matches: 6.

The gene calls are TRBV29-1 and TRBJ2-2; possible D gene TRBD2, 6 bases. Germline-derived CDR1 and CDR2 are SQVTM and ANQGSEA. Trimming took 0 bases from V and 4 from J, leaving 9 bases between them. This CDR3 has 14 residues. CDR3 nucleotide sequence: TGCAGCGTTGAAGACCAGGGAGGCACCGGGGAGCTGTTTTTT. Its protein is CSVEDQGGTGELFF.